A selection of T cell receptor beta chains follows, all from one sample in a study of cytomegalovirus exposure and HLA in healthy donors. Measured with immunoSEQ multiplex PCR; TCRdb has only the in-frame clones, and not every one. The table shows 100,000 to 150,000 clones, with 83% occurring only once. Sequenced sample: PBMCs. Source of these receptors: a woman aged 40 to 55 in good health and CMV-seropositive. The CDR3 runs from the conserved cysteine through the conserved F or W. Fields, in order: clone size, J gene, D gene, V gene, CDR3 DNA, CDR3 protein. D genes are given only for firm matches. Clone size is given for some rows only: seen once, a few or many times, or a class if the clone is expanded.

NA,TRBJ2-2,NA,TRBV19,TGTGCCAGTAGTATCAGAAGCGCCAACACCGGGGAGCTGTTTTTT,CASSIRSANTGELFF
NA,TRBJ2-5,TRBD2,TRBV5-4,TGTGCCAGCAGCCAAGGACTAGCGGGAGTCGGAGAGACCCAGTACTTC,CASSQGLAGVGETQYF
NA,TRBJ2-5,TRBD1,TRBV10-3,TGTGCCATCAGTGGGGGACAGGGGGGACCAGAGACCCAGTACTTC,CAISGGQGGPETQYF
NA,TRBJ1-5,NA,TRBV4-3,TGCGCCAGCAGCCAAGACGGCAATCAGCCCCAGCATTTT,CASSQDGNQPQHF
NA,TRBJ1-2,TRBD1,TRBV10-3,TGTGCCATCAGTAGACAGGGGGCTAATGGCTACACCTTC,CAISRQGANGYTF
NA,TRBJ2-3,TRBD2,TRBV2,TGTGCCAGCAGTGAATATAGCGGGAGGAGCCGGGCGGATACGCAGTATTTT,CASSEYSGRSRADTQYF
NA,TRBJ2-7,TRBD2,TRBV2,TGTGCCAGCAGTGATGCGAGCGGGAGTTACTACGAGCAGTACTTC,CASSDASGSYYEQYF
NA,TRBJ2-2,TRBD2,TRBV9,TGTGCCAGCAGCGTAGGGGGAGGGCACACCGGGGAGCTGTTTTTT,CASSVGGGHTGELFF
NA,TRBJ2-7,TRBD2,TRBV27,TGTGCCAGCAGTTCGGGACTAGCGGAAACCTACGAGCAGTACTTC,CASSSGLAETYEQYF
NA,TRBJ2-7,NA,TRBV2,TGTGCCAGCAGTGTTAGCCGCTACGAGCAGTACTTC,CASSVSRYEQYF
NA,TRBJ1-1,TRBD1,TRBV27,TGTGCCAGCACGGGGACAGGGGTGATGAGAGGAACTGAAGCTTTCTTT,CASTGTGVMRGTEAFF
NA,TRBJ2-7,NA,TRBV11-2,TGTGCCACGAAACCAGGCCCGAGTGCCAACGAGCAGTACTTC,CATKPGPSANEQYF
NA,TRBJ2-7,TRBD1,TRBV2,TGTGCCAGCATGAGGGGACGGGACAGGGGTTACGAGCAGTACTTC,CASMRGRDRGYEQYF
NA,TRBJ1-2,TRBD1,TRBV2,TGTGCCAGCAGTCAAAAACAGGGGGGAGAAGGCTACACCTTC,CASSQKQGGEGYTF
NA,TRBJ2-2,TRBD1,TRBV2,TGTGCCAGCAGTCCCCGGGACAGGGGTCGCGGGGAGCTGTTTTTT,CASSPRDRGRGELFF
NA,TRBJ2-4,TRBD2,TRBV9,TGTGCCAGCAGCGTAGTTGGGCGGGAGTGTAAAAACATTCAGTACTTC,CASSVVGRECKNIQYF
NA,TRBJ2-7,TRBD2,TRBV5-4,TGTGCCAGCAACAACCCTGCCGCGGGAGGGGACGAGCAGTACTTC,CASNNPAAGGDEQYF
NA,TRBJ1-2,NA,TRBV6-1,TGTGCCAGCAGTAAAGAGGACAGACCAAACTATGGCTACACCTTC,CASSKEDRPNYGYTF
NA,TRBJ1-6,NA,TRBV9,TGTGCCAGCAGCGCCGAGGGACTCGAGAACAATTCACCCCTCCACTTT,CASSAEGLENNSPLHF
NA,TRBJ2-5,NA,TRBV18,TGTGCCAGCTCCCCATCCGGGAGACAAGAGACCCAGTACTTC,CASSPSGRQETQYF
NA,TRBJ1-2,TRBD1,TRBV7-2,TGTGCCAGCAGCAAACCGACAGGGCCCCATGGCTACACCTTC,CASSKPTGPHGYTF
NA,TRBJ1-5,NA,TRBV4-2,TGTGCCAGCAGCCAAGGGCAGGGTAGCAATCAGCCCCAGCATTTT,CASSQGQGSNQPQHF
NA,TRBJ2-2,NA,TRBV27,TGTGTCTCCAGTTTATATCCATCCACCGGGGAGCTGTTTTTT,CVSSLYPSTGELFF
NA,TRBJ1-5,NA,TRBV2,TGTGCCAGCAGTGCCGGGGGGCCGGCACAGCCCCAGCATTTT,CASSAGGPAQPQHF
NA,TRBJ2-7,NA,TRBV7-8,TGTGCCAGCAGCTTCGGGGGTTGGGAGCAGTACTTC,CASSFGGWEQYF
few,TRBJ1-5,NA,TRBV4-1,TGCGCCAGCAGCCAAGATGCAGGGAATAGCAATCAGCCCCAGCATTTT,CASSQDAGNSNQPQHF
NA,TRBJ1-4,TRBD1,TRBV30,TGTGCCTGGACTAGACAGGGAGGAGAAAAACTGTTTTTT,CAWTRQGGEKLFF
NA,TRBJ1-1,NA,TRBV6-6,TGTGCCAGCAGTTACTCGAAGGGGGTGAACACTGAAGCTTTCTTT,CASSYSKGVNTEAFF
NA,TRBJ1-2,NA,TRBV28,TGTGCCAGCAGCCGAATGGCGCAGGGTTCCTTGTATGGCTACACCTTC,CASSRMAQGSLYGYTF
few,TRBJ1-2,NA,TRBV7-2,TGTGCCAGCAGCGCCAGCGGGGGGAGGAACTATGGCTACACCTTC,CASSASGGRNYGYTF
NA,TRBJ1-5,TRBD1,TRBV5-5,TGTGCCAGCAGCATCGACAGGGTAATGAGCAATCAGCCCCAGCATTTT,CASSIDRVMSNQPQHF
NA,TRBJ2-7,TRBD1,TRBV7-3,TGTGCCAGCAGCGAGGGGGCCAGGGGGAGCGAGCAGTACTTC,CASSEGARGSEQYF
NA,TRBJ2-1,TRBD1,TRBV19,TGTGCCAGTAGTATACCGGGACAGGGCACTGAGCAGTTCTTC,CASSIPGQGTEQFF
once,TRBJ2-1,NA,TRBV11-2,TGTGCCAGCTCCCTCTCCTACAATGAGCAGTTCTTC,CASSLSYNEQFF
NA,TRBJ1-4,NA,TRBV30,TGTGCCTGGAGTGTATCGAGCGAAAAACTGTTTTTT,CAWSVSSEKLFF
NA,TRBJ1-1,NA,TRBV6-1,TGTGCCAGCAGTGAAGTGATAGGATGGGGGGGCACTGAAGCTTTCTTT,CASSEVIGWGGTEAFF
NA,TRBJ2-1,NA,TRBV6-5,TGTGCCAGCAGTCTCACAGCCACCTACAATGAGCAGTTCTTC,CASSLTATYNEQFF
NA,TRBJ2-1,TRBD2,TRBV5-1,TGCGCCAGCAGCTACCCTACTAGCGGGTCACCCAGAAGCTCCTACAATGAGCAGTTCTTC,CASSYPTSGSPRSSYNEQFF
NA,TRBJ2-3,TRBD2,TRBV6-4,TGTGCCAGCAGTGACTCAGCGGGAGGCAGCACAGATACGCAGTATTTT,CASSDSAGGSTDTQYF
NA,TRBJ1-1,TRBD1,TRBV6-5,TGTGCCAGCAGTTACGGGACAGGGATTACTGAAGCTTTCTTT,CASSYGTGITEAFF
NA,TRBJ2-2,TRBD2,TRBV2,TGTGCCAGCAGCTACCAAACCGGGACTAGCGGTACGAACACCGGGGAGCTGTTTTTT,CASSYQTGTSGTNTGELFF
few,TRBJ1-4,TRBD1,TRBV10-2,TGCGCCAGCAGTGCGGGACAGTTGGATGAAAAACTGTTTTTT,CASSAGQLDEKLFF
NA,TRBJ2-7,NA,TRBV19,TGTGCCAGTAGTACCCAGGGGTCCCCCTACGAGCAGTACTTC,CASSTQGSPYEQYF
NA,TRBJ2-5,NA,TRBV18,TGTGCAGGGGCCACTAATCAAGAGACCCAGTACTTC,CAGATNQETQYF
NA,TRBJ1-2,TRBD1,TRBV28,TGTGCCAGCAGTTACCAAGGGACAGGGGGGTGGGCCTATGGCTACACCTTC,CASSYQGTGGWAYGYTF
NA,TRBJ2-7,NA,TRBV20-1,TGCAGTGCCAACTACGAGCAGTACTTC,CSANYEQYF
NA,TRBJ1-2,TRBD1,TRBV2,TGTGCCAGCAGTGAGGAACCGGGACAGGGGGGCTATGGCTACACCTTC,CASSEEPGQGGYGYTF
NA,TRBJ2-4,TRBD1,TRBV4-1,TGCGCCAGCAGCCAACCGACAGGGTCAGACATTCAGTACTTC,CASSQPTGSDIQYF
NA,TRBJ2-5,NA,TRBV5-1,TGCGCCAGCAGCTTGGACTCCGAGACAGGAGAAGAGACCCAGTACTTC,CASSLDSETGEETQYF
NA,TRBJ1-3,TRBD1,TRBV11-2,TGTGCCAGCAGTTTCCCAGGGGGCAGGTACACCATATATTTT,CASSFPGGRYTIYF
NA,TRBJ1-1,TRBD1,TRBV18,TGTGCCAGCTCACGACAGGGGGTCGACACTGAAGCTTTCTTT,CASSRQGVDTEAFF